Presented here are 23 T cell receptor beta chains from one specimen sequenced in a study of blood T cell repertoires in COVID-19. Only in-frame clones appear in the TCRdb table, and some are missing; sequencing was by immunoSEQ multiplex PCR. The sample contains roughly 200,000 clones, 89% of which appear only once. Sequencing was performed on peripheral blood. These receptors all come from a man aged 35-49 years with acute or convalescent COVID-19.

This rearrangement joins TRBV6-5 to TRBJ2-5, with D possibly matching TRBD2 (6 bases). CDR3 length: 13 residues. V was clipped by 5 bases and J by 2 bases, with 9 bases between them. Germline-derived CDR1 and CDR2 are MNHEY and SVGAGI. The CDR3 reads CASSPGLQETQYF. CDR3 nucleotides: TGTGCCAGCAGTCCCGGACTACAAGAGACCCAGTACTTC.

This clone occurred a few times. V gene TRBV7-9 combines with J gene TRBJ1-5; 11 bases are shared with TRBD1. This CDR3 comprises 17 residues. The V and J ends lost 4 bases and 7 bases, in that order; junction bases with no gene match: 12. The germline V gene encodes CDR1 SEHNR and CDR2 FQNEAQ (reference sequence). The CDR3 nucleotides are TGTGCCAGCAGCTCCGGACAGGGGGCTGATTGGAGACAGCCCCAGCATTTT. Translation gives CASSSGQGADWRQPQHF.

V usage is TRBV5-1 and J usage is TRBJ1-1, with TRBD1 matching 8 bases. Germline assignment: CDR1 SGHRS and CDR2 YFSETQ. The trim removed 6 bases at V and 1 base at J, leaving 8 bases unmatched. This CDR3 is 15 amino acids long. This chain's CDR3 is CASTQGAQKNTEAFF. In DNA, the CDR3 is TGCGCCAGCACGCAGGGGGCGCAGAAGAACACTGAAGCTTTCTTT. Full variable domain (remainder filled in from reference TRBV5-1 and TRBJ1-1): KAGVTQTPRYLIKTRGQQVTLSCSPISGHRSVSWYQQTPGQGLQFLFEYFSETQRNKGNFPGRFSGRQFSNSRSEMNVSTLELGDSALYLCASTQGAQKNTEAFFGQGTRLTVV.

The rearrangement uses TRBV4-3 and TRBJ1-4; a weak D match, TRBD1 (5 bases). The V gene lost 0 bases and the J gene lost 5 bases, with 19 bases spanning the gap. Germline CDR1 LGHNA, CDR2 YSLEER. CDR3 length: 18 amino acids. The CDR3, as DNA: TGCGCCAGCAGCCAAGAGGCGGGACCTCCCTTTAGGAATGAAAAACTGTTTTTT. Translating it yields CASSQEAGPPFRNEKLFF.

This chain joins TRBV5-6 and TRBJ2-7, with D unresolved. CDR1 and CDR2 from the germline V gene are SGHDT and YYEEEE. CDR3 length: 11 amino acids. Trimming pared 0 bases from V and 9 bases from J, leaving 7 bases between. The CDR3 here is CASSLGSVQYF. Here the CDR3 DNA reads TGTGCCAGCAGCTTGGGGTCGGTGCAGTACTTC.

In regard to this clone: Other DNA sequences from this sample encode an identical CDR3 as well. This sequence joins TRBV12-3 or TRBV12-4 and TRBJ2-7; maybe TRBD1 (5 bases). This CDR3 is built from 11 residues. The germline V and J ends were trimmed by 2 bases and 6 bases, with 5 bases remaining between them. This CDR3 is CASSLRGEQYF. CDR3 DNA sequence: TGTGCCAGCAGTTTAAGGGGCGAGCAGTACTTC.

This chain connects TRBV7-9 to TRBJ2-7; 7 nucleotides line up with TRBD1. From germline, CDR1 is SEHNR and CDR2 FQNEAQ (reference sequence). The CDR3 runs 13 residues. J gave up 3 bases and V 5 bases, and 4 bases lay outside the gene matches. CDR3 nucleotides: TGTGCCAGCAGCGACGGGACAGTCTACGAGCAGTACTTC. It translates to CASSDGTVYEQYF.

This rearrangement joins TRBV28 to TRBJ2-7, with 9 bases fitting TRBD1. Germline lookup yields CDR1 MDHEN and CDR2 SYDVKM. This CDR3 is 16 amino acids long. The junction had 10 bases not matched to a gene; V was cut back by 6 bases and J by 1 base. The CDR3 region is CASSGGYRGPSYEQYF. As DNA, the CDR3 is TGTGCCAGCAGCGGGGGGTACAGGGGGCCTTCCTACGAGCAGTACTTC.

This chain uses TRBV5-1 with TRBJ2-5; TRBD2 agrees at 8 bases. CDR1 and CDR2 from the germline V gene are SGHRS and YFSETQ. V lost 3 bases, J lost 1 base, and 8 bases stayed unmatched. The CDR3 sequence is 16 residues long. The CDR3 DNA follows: TGCGCCAGCAGCTACGTCCAACTAGCGGCCCAAGAGACCCAGTACTTC. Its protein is CASSYVQLAAQETQYF.

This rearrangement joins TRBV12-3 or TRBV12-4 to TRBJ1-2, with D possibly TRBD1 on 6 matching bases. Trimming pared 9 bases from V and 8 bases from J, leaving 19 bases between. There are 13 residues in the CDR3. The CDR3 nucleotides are TGTGCCAGTCGGGTGGGGGCGTTTGGCGGCTACACCTTC. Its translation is CASRVGAFGGYTF.

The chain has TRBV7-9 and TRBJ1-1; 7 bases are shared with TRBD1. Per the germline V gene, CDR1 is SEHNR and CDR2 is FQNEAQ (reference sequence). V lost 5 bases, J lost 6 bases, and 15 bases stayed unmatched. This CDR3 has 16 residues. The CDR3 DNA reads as TGTGCCAGCAGCCCACAGGGGACGTTTTCAGGGTCTGAAGCTTTCTTT. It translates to CASSPQGTFSGSEAFF.

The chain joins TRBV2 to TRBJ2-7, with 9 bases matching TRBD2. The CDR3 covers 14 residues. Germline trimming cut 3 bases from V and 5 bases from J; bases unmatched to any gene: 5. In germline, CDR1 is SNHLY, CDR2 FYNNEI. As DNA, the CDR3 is TGTGCCAGCAGTGATAGGCGGGGGGGCAACGAGCAGTACTTC. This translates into CASSDRRGGNEQYF.

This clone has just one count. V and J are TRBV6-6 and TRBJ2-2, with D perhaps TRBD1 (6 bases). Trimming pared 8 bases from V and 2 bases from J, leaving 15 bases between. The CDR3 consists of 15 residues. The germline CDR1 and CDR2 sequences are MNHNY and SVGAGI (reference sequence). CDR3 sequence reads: CASLRRTVNTGELFF. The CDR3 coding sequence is TGTGCCAGCCTCCGGAGGACAGTAAACACCGGGGAGCTGTTTTTT.

The CDR3 here is CACRYVGQNTYGYTF. The CDR3, as DNA: TGTGCCTGTCGCTACGTCGGACAGAATACGTATGGCTACACCTTC. The chain combines TRBV30 with TRBJ1-2, with a possible D match to TRBD1 (6 bases). The CDR3 has 15 amino acids. The V end lost 6 bases, the J end lost 5 bases, and 22 bases lay between the germline ends. Germline assignment: CDR1 GTSNPN and CDR2 SVGIG (reference sequence).

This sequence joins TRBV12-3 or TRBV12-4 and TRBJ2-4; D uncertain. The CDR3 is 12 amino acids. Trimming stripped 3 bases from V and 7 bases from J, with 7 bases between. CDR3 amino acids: CASSFSRNIQYF. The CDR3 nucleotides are TGTGCCAGCAGTTTTAGCCGCAACATTCAGTACTTC.

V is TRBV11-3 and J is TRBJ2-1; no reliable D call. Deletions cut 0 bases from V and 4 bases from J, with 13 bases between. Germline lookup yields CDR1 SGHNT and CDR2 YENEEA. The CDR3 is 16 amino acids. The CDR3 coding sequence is TGTGCCAGCAGCTTAGAGATGCAGGAACCTTACAATGAGCAGTTCTTC. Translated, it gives CASSLEMQEPYNEQFF.

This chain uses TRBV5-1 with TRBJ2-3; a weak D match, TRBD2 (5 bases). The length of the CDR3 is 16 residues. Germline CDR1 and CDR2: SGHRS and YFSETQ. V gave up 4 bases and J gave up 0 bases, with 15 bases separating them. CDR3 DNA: TGCGCCAGCAGCGAAGGACTCTTTACTAGCACAGATACGCAGTATTTT. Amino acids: CASSEGLFTSTDTQYF.

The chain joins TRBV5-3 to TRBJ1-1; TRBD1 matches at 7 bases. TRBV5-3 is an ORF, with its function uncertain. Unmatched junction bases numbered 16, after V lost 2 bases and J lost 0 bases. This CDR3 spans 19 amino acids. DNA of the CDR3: TGTGCCAGAAGCTTAAGGACAGGAAGACCGGGCTGGATGAACACTGAAGCTTTCTTT. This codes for CARSLRTGRPGWMNTEAFF.

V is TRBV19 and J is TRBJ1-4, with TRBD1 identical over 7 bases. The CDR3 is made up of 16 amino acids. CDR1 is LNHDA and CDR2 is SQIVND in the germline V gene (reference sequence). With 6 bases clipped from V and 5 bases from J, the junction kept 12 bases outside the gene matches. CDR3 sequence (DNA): TGTGCCAGTAGCCGTTTAGGGGGCGGGCAGAATGAAAAACTGTTTTTT. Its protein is CASSRLGGGQNEKLFF.

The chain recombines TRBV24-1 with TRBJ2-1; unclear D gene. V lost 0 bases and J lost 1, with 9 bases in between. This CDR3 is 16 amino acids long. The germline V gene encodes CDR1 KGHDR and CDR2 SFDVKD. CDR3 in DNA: TGTGCCACCAGTGATTTGCAGGCAGATTCCTACAATGAGCAGTTCTTC. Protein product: CATSDLQADSYNEQFF.

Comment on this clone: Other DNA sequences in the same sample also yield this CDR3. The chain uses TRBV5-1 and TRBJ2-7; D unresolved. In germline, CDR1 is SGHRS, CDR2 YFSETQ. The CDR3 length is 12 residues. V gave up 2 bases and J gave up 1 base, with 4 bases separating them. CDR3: CASSLESYEQYF. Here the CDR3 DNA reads TGCGCCAGCAGCTTAGAGTCCTACGAGCAGTACTTC.

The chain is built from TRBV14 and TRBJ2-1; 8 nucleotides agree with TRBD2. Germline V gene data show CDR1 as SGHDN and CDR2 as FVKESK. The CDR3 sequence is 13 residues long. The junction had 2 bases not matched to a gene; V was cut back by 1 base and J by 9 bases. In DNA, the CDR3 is TGTGCCAGCAGCCAAGTCCGGGGGGGTGAGCAGTTCTTC. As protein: CASSQVRGGEQFF.

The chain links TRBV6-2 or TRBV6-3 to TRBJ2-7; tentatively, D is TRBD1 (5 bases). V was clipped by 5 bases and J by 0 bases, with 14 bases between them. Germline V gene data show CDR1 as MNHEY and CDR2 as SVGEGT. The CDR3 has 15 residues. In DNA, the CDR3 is TGTGCCAGCAGTATAACCGCAGGGCCCTCCTACGAGCAGTACTTC. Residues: CASSITAGPSYEQYF.